Listed here are 30 T cell receptor beta chains from one sample, sequenced in a study of T cell clonality in common variable immunodeficiency. Assay used: immunoSEQ multiplex PCR; TCRdb lists only in-frame clones, some missing. In total the sample includes tens of thousands of clones, none of them seen once. Material: peripheral blood mononuclear cells. Receptors were obtained from a person between 18 and 75 years old in good health.

This clone was found many times. The read terminates 3 residues ahead of where the CDR3 ends, so the germline J gene completes it. The chain employs TRBV19 and TRBJ1-3, with 9 bases aligning to TRBD1. CDR1 and CDR2 (germline): LNHDA, SQIVND (reference sequence). This CDR3 has 16 residues. The ends lost 3 bases at V and 2 bases at J; junction bases unmatched: 5. Partial CDR3 DNA: TGTGCCAGTAGTATCTCAGGGACAGGGACTGGAAACACC. This gives the protein CASSISGTGTGNT. The full-length CDR3 reads as CASSISGTGTGNTIYF.

At least ten counts were recorded for this clone. The read gets to within 3 residues of the CDR3 end, and the germline J gene fills in the rest. The chain has TRBV12-3 or TRBV12-4 and TRBJ2-3; no clear D. This CDR3 is 14 amino acids long. Trimming left V 3 bases short and J 3 bases short, with 10 bases between. The CDR3 is CASSFPRETDTQYF. Partial CDR3 DNA: TGTGCCAGCAGTTTTCCCCGCGAGACAGATACG.

Ten or more counts support this clone. The read falls 3 residues short of the CDR3 end, and the missing part is taken from the germline J gene. The chain links TRBV5-1 to TRBJ2-1, with 8 bases identical to TRBD1. V was clipped by 3 bases and J by 7 bases; unmatched bases: 12. The CDR3 spans 16 residues. Germline V gives CDR1 SGHRS, CDR2 YFSETQ. The CDR3: CASSWAGTGGGNEQFF. CDR3 DNA (partial): TGCGCCAGCAGCTGGGCCGGGACAGGAGGAGGAAATGAG.

This clone was observed many times. The CDR3 extends 3 residues past the end of the read, so its final part is completed from the germline J gene. The chain employs TRBV20-1 and TRBJ2-1; 8 bases agree with TRBD2. Unmatched junction bases numbered 9, after V lost 5 bases and J lost 3 bases. The germline V gene has CDR1 DFQATT and CDR2 SNEGSKA (reference sequence). The CDR3 extends over 15 amino acids. Partial CDR3 DNA: TGCAGTGCTCGAAGGGCGGGAGGAGGCTACAATGAG. Protein sequence: CSARRAGGGYNE. The full CDR3 protein reads CSARRAGGGYNEQFF.

This clone was found many times. The read terminates 3 residues before the CDR3 end, so the remaining end is supplied by the germline J gene. This chain uses TRBV29-1 with TRBJ1-2; 7 bases map to TRBD1. Trimming cost V 6 bases and J 6 bases; bases outside gene matches: 10. CDR3 length equals 13 residues. CDR1 and CDR2 from the germline V gene are SQVTM and ANQGSEA. The sequenced CDR3 bases are TGCAGCGTGCGGACAGGAGAGGAGGATGGC. As protein: CSVRTGEEDG. The entire CDR3 is CSVRTGEEDGYTF.

This clone was seen many times. The CDR3 end lies 3 residues beyond the end of the read and is filled in from the germline J gene. The chain is built from TRBV28 and TRBJ2-7; 8 bases are shared with TRBD1. Unmatched junction bases numbered 8, after V lost 8 bases and J lost 2 bases. CDR3 size: 14 residues. CDR1 and CDR2 from the germline V gene are MDHEN and SYDVKM. The CDR3 here is CASAVGQGPYEQYF. Incomplete CDR3 DNA: TGTGCCAGCGCCGTAGGACAGGGACCCTACGAG.

This clone has at least ten counts. The read is 3 residues too short to cover the CDR3 end, so that end is filled in from the germline J gene. The chain uses TRBV29-1 and TRBJ1-2; D gene unclear. CDR3 length equals 14 residues. The germline V and J ends were trimmed by 0 bases and 4 bases, with 12 bases remaining between them. Per the germline V gene, CDR1 is SQVTM and CDR2 is ANQGSEA. CDR3 bases read: TGCAGCGTTGAAGATTTGGCACGAGTCTATGGC. It yields the protein CSVEDLARVYG. The whole CDR3 sequence is CSVEDLARVYGYTF.

This clone has a count of ten or more. The CDR3 here is CASSVEEVSGTGELFF. The sequenced part of the CDR3 DNA is TGTGCCAGCAGCGTAGAAGAGGTGTCGGGCACCGGGGAG. The V call is TRBV9, the J call TRBJ2-2; no reliable D call. The CDR3 is cut off 3 residues early in the read; its end comes from the germline J gene. The CDR3 spans 16 residues. V gave up 0 bases and J gave up 4 bases, with 13 bases separating them. In germline, CDR1 is SGDLS, CDR2 YYNGEE.

Ten or more counts support this clone. The read gets to within 3 residues of the CDR3 end, and the germline J gene fills in the rest. This sequence joins TRBV7-7 and TRBJ2-2; maybe TRBD2 (5 bases). The CDR3 covers 14 residues. Germline V CDR1 and CDR2: SSHAT, FNYEAQ (reference sequence). The ends were cut back, 5 bases at V and 4 bases at J, with 11 bases in the middle. The sequenced part of the CDR3 DNA is TGTGCCAGCAGCCGGGGAAGTAGCACCGGGGAG. Residues: CASSRGSSTGE. The complete CDR3 reads CASSRGSSTGELFF.

This clone was seen many times. The read terminates 3 residues before the CDR3 end, so the remaining end is supplied by the germline J gene. The chain joins TRBV7-9 to TRBJ1-1; D is possibly TRBD1 (5 bases). V dropped 5 bases and J dropped 5 bases, with 12 bases sitting between them. The CDR3 loop spans 13 amino acids. CDR1 and CDR2 from the germline V gene are SEHNR and FQNEAQ (reference sequence). CDR3 protein: CASSPDGGTEAFF. The covered CDR3 bases are TGTGCCAGCAGCCCGGACGGGGGGACTGAA.

In this sample, this clone turned up many times. The DNA ends 3 residues before the CDR3 does, and the rest of the CDR3 is filled in from the germline J gene. The chain has TRBV14 and TRBJ1-3; TRBD1 is a possible D gene (5 bases). V lost 1 base and J lost 8, with 9 bases in between. The CDR3 length is 13 residues. The V gene's germline CDR1 is SGHDN and CDR2 FVKESK. This chain's CDR3 is CASSQGRVHTIYF. The DNA read from the CDR3 is TGTGCCAGCAGCCAAGGCAGGGTACACACC.

There are many counts of this clone. The read halts 3 residues ahead of the CDR3 end, with the missing end drawn from the germline J gene. The V gene is TRBV11-2, the J gene TRBJ1-3; the D is unclear. The germline V and J ends were trimmed by 5 bases and 4 bases, with 15 bases remaining between them. The V gene's germline CDR1 is SGHAT and CDR2 FQNNGV. This CDR3 has 15 amino acids. CDR3 bases read: TGTGCCAGCAGCCCGCAGGTTACCGGAGGAAACACC. This encodes CASSPQVTGGNT. The CDR3, in full, reads CASSPQVTGGNTIYF.

This clone was counted ten times or more. The CDR3 sequence: CASSPDRARSYGYTF. CDR3 DNA (partial): TGTGCCAGCAGCCCGGACAGGGCCCGTAGCTATGGC. This chain uses TRBV7-9 with TRBJ1-2; 8 nucleotides line up with TRBD1. The missing CDR3 end, 3 residues past where the read stops, is filled in from the germline J gene. The CDR3 extends over 15 amino acids. CDR1 is SEHNR and CDR2 is FQNEAQ in the germline V gene (reference sequence). After removal of 5 bases from V and 4 bases from J, the junction contained 9 bases not matched to a gene.

The sample holds many counts of this clone. This CDR3 is CSAETRSPRETQYF. CDR3 DNA (partial): TGCAGTGCTGAGACTAGATCGCCAAGAGAGACC. This chain joins TRBV20-1 and TRBJ2-5; possible D gene TRBD2, 6 bases. The CDR3 end falls 3 residues outside the read, so it is completed with the germline J gene. V was clipped by 5 bases and J by 4 bases, with 17 bases between them. Germline lookup yields CDR1 DFQATT and CDR2 SNEGSKA (reference sequence). This CDR3 has 14 amino acids.

This clone was seen ten or more times. From the germline J gene comes the end of the CDR3, since the read stops 3 residues before it. This chain connects TRBV10-3 to TRBJ2-1; TRBD2 matches 8 bases. The CDR3 is 14 amino acids. The germline gives CDR1 ENHRY, CDR2 SYGVKD. Trimming cost V 5 bases and J 2 bases; bases outside gene matches: 2. CDR3 sequence reads: CAISSGGPYNEQFF. CDR3 DNA, as far as it was read: TGTGCCATCAGTTCGGGGGGGCCCTACAATGAG.

There are many counts of this clone. The read falls 3 residues short of the CDR3 end, and the missing part is taken from the germline J gene. The genes are TRBV6-2 or TRBV6-3 and TRBJ2-7, with a tentative D call TRBD2 (6 bases). The V gene's germline CDR1 is MNHEY and CDR2 SVGEGT. The CDR3 is 12 residues long. V lost 6 bases, J lost 4 bases, and 10 bases lay in between. The sequenced part of the CDR3 DNA is TGTGCCAGCAGACGCGGGGCTTACGAG. Amino acid sequence: CASRRGAYE. The complete CDR3 reads CASRRGAYEQYF.

This clone was counted many times. The read ends 3 residues shy of where the CDR3 ends; the end is completed using the germline J gene. The chain recombines TRBV5-1 with TRBJ2-7; weak D call: TRBD1 (5 bases). Germline CDR1 SGHRS, CDR2 YFSETQ. With 4 bases removed from V and 0 bases from J, the gap between germline ends came to 11 bases. This CDR3 has 14 amino acids. Incomplete CDR3 DNA: TGCGCCAGCAGCCTGACGACAGTCTCCTACGAG. Translating gives CASSLTTVSYE. The entire CDR3 sequence reads CASSLTTVSYEQYF. Full variable domain (missing parts from reference TRBV5-1 and TRBJ2-7): KAGVTQTPRYLIKTRGQQVTLSCSPISGHRSVSWYQQTPGQGLQFLFEYFSETQRNKGNFPGRFSGRQFSNSRSEMNVSTLELGDSALYLCASSLTTVSYEQYFGPGTRLTVT.

This clone has a count of ten or more. From the germline J gene comes the end of the CDR3, since the read stops 3 residues before it. This chain uses TRBV5-1 with TRBJ2-5; D possibly corresponds to TRBD2 (5 bases). V dropped 1 base and J dropped 4 bases, with 5 bases sitting between them. The V gene's germline CDR1 is SGHRS and CDR2 YFSETQ. The CDR3 has 12 amino acids. The covered CDR3 bases are TGCGCCAGCAGCTTGACTAGAGAGACC. Protein: CASSLTRET. The complete CDR3 reads CASSLTRETQYF.

The sample holds many counts of this clone. The sequenced fragment ends 3 residues before the CDR3 boundary, so the rest is inferred from the germline J gene. This chain connects TRBV18 to TRBJ1-5; TRBD1 agrees at 12 bases. Per germline, CDR1 KGHSH and CDR2 LQKENI. The V and J ends lost 3 bases and 7 bases, in that order; junction bases with no gene match: 1. The CDR3 length is 14 residues. CDR3 DNA (partial): TGTGCCAGCTCACCGGGACAGGGGGCACAGCCC. Protein product: CASSPGQGAQP. The whole CDR3 reads CASSPGQGAQPQHF.

This clone was found many times. The read comes to an end 3 residues before the CDR3 does, leaving the germline J gene to fill in the end. The chain recombines TRBV19 with TRBJ2-1; TRBD2 matches at 8 bases. The CDR3 spans 13 residues. Trimming at V came to 6 bases and at J to 4 bases, leaving 2 bases not matched to a gene. Germline assignment: CDR1 LNHDA and CDR2 SQIVND (reference sequence). Incomplete CDR3 DNA: TGTGCCAGTAGCTTAGCGGGGTACAATGAG. It yields the protein CASSLAGYNE. The CDR3 in its entirety is CASSLAGYNEQFF.

Of note for this clone: The read is 3 residues too short to cover the CDR3 end, so that end is filled in from the germline J gene. The chain couples TRBV18 to TRBJ1-6; tentatively, D is TRBD1 (5 bases). The CDR3 has 16 amino acids. V was cut by 2 bases and J by 7 bases, with 15 bases left in between. Germline values: CDR1 KGHSH, CDR2 LQKENI. The CDR3 protein is CASSPWRDFWNSPLHF. Incomplete CDR3 DNA: TGTGCCAGCTCACCATGGAGGGACTTTTGGAATTCACCC. Variable domain in full (rest from reference TRBV18 and TRBJ1-6): NAGVMQNPRHLVRRRGQEARLRCSPMKGHSHVYWYRQLPEEGLKFMVYLQKENIIDESGMPKERFSAEFPKEGPSILRIQQVVRGDSAAYFCASSPWRDFWNSPLHFGNGTRLTVT.

This clone has ten or more counts. CDR3 in amino acids: CAWRFMNTEAFF. The CDR3 DNA, read in part, is TGTGCCTGGAGGTTTATGAACACTGAA. The chain joins TRBV30 to TRBJ1-1; D uncertain. The read halts 3 residues ahead of the CDR3 end, with the missing end drawn from the germline J gene. In germline, CDR1 is GTSNPN, CDR2 SVGIG (reference sequence). The CDR3 runs 12 residues. V lost 3 bases and J 0 bases, leaving 5 bases between the germline ends.

Ten or more counts support this clone. The CDR3 here is CSAQLSGQYEQYF. Partial CDR3 DNA: TGCAGTGCCCAACTTTCGGGACAGTACGAG. The chain links TRBV20-1 to TRBJ2-7; 7 bases match TRBD1. The CDR3 extends 3 residues past the end of the read, so its final part is completed from the germline J gene. Germline loops: CDR1 DFQATT, CDR2 SNEGSKA (reference sequence). CDR3 size: 13 residues. V shed 6 bases, J shed 4 bases, and the junction held 9 bases outside the gene matches.

There are many counts of this clone. The read terminates 3 residues ahead of where the CDR3 ends, so the germline J gene completes it. V usage is TRBV6-2 or TRBV6-3 and J usage is TRBJ2-7; 9 bases fit TRBD2. The CDR3 sequence is 13 residues long. V dropped 10 bases and J dropped 4; count of bases not matched to a gene: 8. CDR1 is MNHEY, CDR2 SVGEGT, per germline. The CDR3 region is CATIAGERYEQYF. The DNA read from the CDR3 is TGTGCCACCATAGCGGGGGAACGTTACGAG.

This clone showed up many times. The CDR3 goes on 3 residues after the read ends, and that part is filled in from the germline J gene. The chain is built from TRBV7-3 and TRBJ2-3; 9 bases line up with TRBD1. CDR3 length equals 17 residues. The V segment lost 5 bases and the J segment 1 base; nucleotides outside the gene matches: 10. Germline V gene data show CDR1 as SGHTA and CDR2 as FQGTGA. The CDR3 sequence is CASSATGGGPGTDTQYF. CDR3 bases read: TGTGCCAGCAGCGCGACAGGGGGTGGCCCCGGCACAGATACG.

This clone came up many times. The read halts 3 residues ahead of the CDR3 end, with the missing end drawn from the germline J gene. The chain uses TRBV5-4 and TRBJ1-1; 8 bases align to TRBD1. CDR1 SGHNT and CDR2 YYREEE come from the germline V gene (reference sequence). With 7 bases clipped from V and 3 bases from J, the junction kept 8 bases outside the gene matches. CDR3 length equals 14 residues. The DNA read from the CDR3 is TGTGCCAGCGGGAAAGAGGGACAGGACACTGAA. The encoded protein is CASGKEGQDTE. The whole CDR3 reads CASGKEGQDTEAFF.

Many counts were recorded for this clone. Read data end 3 residues before the CDR3 end; the end is taken from the germline J gene. The rearrangement links TRBV20-1 to TRBJ2-7; 12 positions agree with TRBD2. CDR3 length: 15 residues. With V trimmed by 5 bases and J by 5 bases, 10 bases remained unmatched. In germline, CDR1 is DFQATT, CDR2 SNEGSKA (reference sequence). The DNA read from the CDR3 is TGCAGTGCTGGGGAGACTAGCGGGAGTGTCGACGAG. This sequence encodes CSAGETSGSVDE. The whole CDR3 is CSAGETSGSVDEQYF.

This clone was seen at least ten times. The read ends 3 residues early relative to the CDR3; the germline J gene fills the gap. The rearrangement joins TRBV30 to TRBJ1-1; maybe TRBD1 (6 bases). CDR1 GTSNPN and CDR2 SVGIG come from the germline V gene (reference sequence). CDR3 size: 14 residues. Trimming shortened V by 0 bases and J by 4 bases, and 12 bases separated the two germline ends. CDR3 DNA (partial): TGTGCCTGGAGTGTACCTTCAGGGGCCACTGAA. This translates into CAWSVPSGATE. The whole CDR3 protein reads CAWSVPSGATEAFF.

This clone has ten or more counts. The CDR3 sequence: CASSLSQTNTEAFF. The DNA read from the CDR3 is TGCGCCAGCAGCTTGAGCCAAACGAACACTGAA. V is TRBV5-1 and J is TRBJ1-1; D is undetermined. The CDR3 end is not reached by the read, which stops 3 residues before it; the germline J gene fills it in. The germline CDR1 and CDR2 sequences are SGHRS and YFSETQ. The CDR3 covers 14 residues. Trimming removed 1 base from V and 1 base from J, with 8 bases in between.

This clone was detected many times. The read stops 3 residues short of the end of the CDR3; the missing end is completed from the germline J gene. This chain uses TRBV11-3 with TRBJ1-6; 10 nucleotides agree with TRBD1. The CDR3 contains 15 residues. Germline V CDR1 and CDR2: SGHNT, YENEEA. CDR3 residues: CLDPGQGYDNSPLHF. The covered CDR3 bases are TGTCTAGACCCGGGACAGGGGTATGATAATTCACCC.